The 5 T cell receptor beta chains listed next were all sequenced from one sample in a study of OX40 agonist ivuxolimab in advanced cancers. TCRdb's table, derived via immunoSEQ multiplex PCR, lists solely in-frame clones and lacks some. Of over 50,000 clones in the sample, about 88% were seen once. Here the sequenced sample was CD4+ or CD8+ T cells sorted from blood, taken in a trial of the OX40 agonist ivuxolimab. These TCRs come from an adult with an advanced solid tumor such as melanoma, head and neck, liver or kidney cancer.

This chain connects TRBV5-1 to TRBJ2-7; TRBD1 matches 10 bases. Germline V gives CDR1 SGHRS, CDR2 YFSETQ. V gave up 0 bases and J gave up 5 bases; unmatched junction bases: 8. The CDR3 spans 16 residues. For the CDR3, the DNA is TGCGCCAGCAGCTTGGTTTTTTGGGACAGGGGTAACGAGCAGTACTTC. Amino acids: CASSLVFWDRGNEQYF.

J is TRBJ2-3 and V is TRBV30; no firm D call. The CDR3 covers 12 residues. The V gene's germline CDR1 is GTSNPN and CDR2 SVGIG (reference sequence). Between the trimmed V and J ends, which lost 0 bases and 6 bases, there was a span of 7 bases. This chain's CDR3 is CAWSVGSDTQYF. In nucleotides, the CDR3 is TGTGCCTGGAGTGTGGGGTCGGATACGCAGTATTTT.

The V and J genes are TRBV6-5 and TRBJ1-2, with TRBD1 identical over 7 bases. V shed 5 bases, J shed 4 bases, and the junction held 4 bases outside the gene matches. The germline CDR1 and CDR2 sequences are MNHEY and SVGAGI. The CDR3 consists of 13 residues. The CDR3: CASSRQGTYGYTF. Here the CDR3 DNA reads TGTGCCAGCAGTCGACAGGGTACCTATGGCTACACCTTC.

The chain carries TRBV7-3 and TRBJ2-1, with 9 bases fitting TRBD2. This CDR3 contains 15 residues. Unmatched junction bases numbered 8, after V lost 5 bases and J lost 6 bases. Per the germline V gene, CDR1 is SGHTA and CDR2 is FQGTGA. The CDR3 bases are TGTGCCAGCAGCGCCAGGGGCGGGAGGGGCAATGAGCAGTTCTTC. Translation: CASSARGGRGNEQFF.

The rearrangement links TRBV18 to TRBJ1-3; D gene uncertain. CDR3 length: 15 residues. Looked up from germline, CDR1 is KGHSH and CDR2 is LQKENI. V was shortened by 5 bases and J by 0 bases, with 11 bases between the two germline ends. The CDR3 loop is CASSTSLNSGNTIYF. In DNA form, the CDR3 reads TGTGCCAGCTCAACCAGCTTGAACTCTGGAAACACCATATATTTT.